Each of the 24 T cell receptor beta chains below was sequenced from the same sample in a study of CD8 T cells in ankylosing spondylitis. TCRdb redid the calling of the 5' RACE reads with MiXCR, one entry per CDR3 protein. The table includes over 60,000 distinct CDR3 sequences, approximately 5% detected once. The sequenced sample consisted of blood, either unsorted or a sorted T cell fraction (not recorded which). The source is a male donor with ankylosing spondylitis or in good health (not recorded which).

This clonotype was detected ten times or more. CDR3 amino acids: CSAWTGTDTQYF. In nucleotides, the CDR3 is TGCAGTGCCTGGACAGGCACAGATACGCAGTATTTT. This chain connects TRBV20-1 to TRBJ2-3, with D possibly being TRBD1 (6 bases). The germline V gene encodes CDR1 DFQATT and CDR2 SNEGSKA (reference sequence). V lost 6 bases and J lost 1, with 8 bases in between. The CDR3 length is 12 residues.

This clonotype showed up many times. The gene calls are TRBV4-2 and TRBJ2-7; D may be TRBD1 (5 bases). The CDR3 consists of 15 residues. V was pared by 0 bases and J by 7 bases, with 16 bases between. Germline lookup yields CDR1 LGHNA and CDR2 YNFKEQ. CDR3 protein: CASSQEVQVFGEQYF. CDR3 DNA sequence: TGTGCCAGCAGCCAAGAGGTACAGGTATTCGGGGAGCAGTACTTC.

This clonotype has ten or more counts. The rearrangement uses TRBV5-6 and TRBJ1-6; TRBD1 agrees at 7 bases. J was trimmed by 7 bases and V by 3 bases; bases with no gene match: 4. Germline V lookup: CDR1 SGHDT, CDR2 YYEEEE. The CDR3 runs to 14 residues. The CDR3 here is CASSSGTENSPLHF. CDR3 sequence (DNA): TGTGCCAGCAGCTCCGGGACAGAAAATTCACCCCTCCACTTT.

This clonotype was seen many times. V and J are TRBV4-1 and TRBJ2-5; D is perhaps TRBD2 (6 bases). V was trimmed by 1 base and J by 4 bases, leaving 10 bases between them. This CDR3 region has 14 residues. CDR1 is MGHRA, CDR2 YSYEKL, per germline. The chain's CDR3 is CASSQGLVGETQYF. The CDR3 region has the DNA TGCGCCAGCAGCCAAGGACTAGTTGGAGAGACCCAGTACTTC.

This clonotype appeared many times. This sequence joins TRBV7-2 and TRBJ2-5; TRBD2 matches 8 bases. The germline V gene encodes CDR1 SGHTA and CDR2 FQGNSA. This CDR3 region has 14 residues. Trimming removed 3 bases from V and 3 bases from J; junction bases left unmatched: 3. CDR3 loop: CASSFLRGEETQYF. CDR3 nucleotide sequence: TGTGCCAGCAGCTTCCTGCGGGGGGAAGAGACCCAGTACTTC.

The chain links TRBV7-2 to TRBJ2-5; 10 nucleotides line up with TRBD2. The CDR3 covers 12 residues. V dropped 8 bases and J dropped 5; count of bases not matched to a gene: 2. Per germline, CDR1 SGHTA and CDR2 FQGNSA. CDR3 amino acids: CASEGLAETQYF. The CDR3 DNA follows: TGTGCCAGCGAGGGACTAGCGGAGACCCAGTACTTC.

This clonotype has at least ten counts. Germline and junction disagree at one end, which may indicate a read error. The chain has TRBV19 and TRBJ2-1; D is uncertain. The CDR3 is 15 residues long. Germline V gene lookup returns CDR1 LNHDA and CDR2 SQIVND (reference sequence). CDR3: CASSIGTGPSYEQSF. In nucleotides, the CDR3 is TGTGCCAGTAGTATAGGAACCGGACCCTCCTATGAGCAGTCCTTC.

The chain recombines TRBV9 with TRBJ2-1, with D unresolved. CDR1 is SGDLS and CDR2 is YYNGEE in the germline V gene. The CDR3 runs 13 residues. Trimming took 0 bases from V and 9 from J, leaving 10 bases between them. This CDR3 is CASSVATGGEQFF. CDR3 DNA: TGTGCCAGCAGCGTAGCTACCGGCGGTGAGCAGTTCTTC.

This clonotype was detected ten times or more. The chain has TRBV5-6 and TRBJ2-4; D ambiguous. CDR3 length equals 13 residues. The germline V gene has CDR1 SGHDT and CDR2 YYEEEE. The V end lost 4 bases, the J end lost 6 bases, and 11 bases lay between the germline ends. CDR3 loop: CASSPSAGNIQYF. Here the CDR3 DNA reads TGTGCCAGCAGCCCCTCGGCAGGAAACATTCAGTACTTC.

Only a few counts were recorded for this clonotype. This chain joins TRBV4-1 and TRBJ1-2; 8 nucleotides align to TRBD1. From germline, CDR1 is MGHRA and CDR2 YSYEKL. The CDR3 has 15 amino acids. V lost 1 base to trimming and J lost 3 bases; unmatched junction nucleotides: 4. CDR3 coding DNA: TGCGCCAGCAGCCAAGGAGGACAGGGTGACTATGGCTACACCTTC. Its protein is CASSQGGQGDYGYTF.

This clonotype was recorded many times. V is TRBV27 and J is TRBJ2-3; D could derive from TRBD1 or TRBD2 (5 bases each). Per germline, CDR1 MNHEY and CDR2 SMNVEV (reference sequence). The ends were cut back, 8 bases at V and 5 bases at J, with 23 bases in the middle. This CDR3 comprises 16 residues. This chain's CDR3 is CASSPVGRAGKDTQYF. CDR3 DNA sequence: TGTGCCAGCTCACCCGTGGGGCGGGCCGGGAAAGATACGCAGTATTTT.

This clonotype was detected many times. The chain is built from TRBV3-1 and TRBJ1-2, with 7 bases that match TRBD1. Germline values: CDR1 LGHDT, CDR2 YNNKEL (reference sequence). V lost 1 base, J lost 8 bases, and 7 bases stayed unmatched. CDR3 size: 14 residues. CDR3 DNA: TGTGCCAGCAGCCAAGGGGGAGGACAGGCAGGCTACACCTTC. The encoded protein is CASSQGGGQAGYTF.

This clonotype showed up many times. The rearrangement uses TRBV29-1 and TRBJ1-2; D not certain. The germline V gene has CDR1 SQVTM and CDR2 ANQGSEA. V was cut by 0 bases and J by 4 bases, with 6 bases left in between. This CDR3 has 12 amino acids. CDR3 nucleotide sequence: TGCAGCGTTGAAGACGGTGGCTATGGCTACACCTTC. It encodes CSVEDGGYGYTF. Using reference TRBV29-1 and TRBJ1-2 for the parts outside the CDR3, the full variable domain is SAVISQKPSRDICQRGTSLTIQCQVDSQVTMMFWYRQQPGQSLTLIATANQGSEATYESGFVIDKFPISRPNLTFSTLTVSNMSPEDSSIYLCSVEDGGYGYTFGSGTRLTVV.

This clonotype was recorded at least ten times. The chain couples TRBV7-6 to TRBJ2-1; TRBD2 aligns across 10 bases. Per germline, CDR1 SGHVS and CDR2 FNYEAQ. The CDR3 is 16 residues long. J gave up 11 bases and V 1 base, and 11 bases lay outside the gene matches. The CDR3 DNA follows: TGTGCCAGCAGCTTAGACTCTAGCGGGGGAACAAGGAAGCAGTTCTTC. Translated, it gives CASSLDSSGGTRKQFF.

This clonotype appeared many times. This chain joins TRBV3-1 and TRBJ2-7; either TRBD1 or TRBD2 may supply D (5 bases each). Germline CDR1 LGHDT, CDR2 YNNKEL (reference sequence). The CDR3 loop spans 14 amino acids. V was shortened by 4 bases and J by 3 bases, with 13 bases between the two germline ends. This CDR3 is CASSPLGDHYEQYF. The DNA of the CDR3 is TGTGCCAGCAGCCCGTTGGGGGACCACTACGAGCAGTACTTC.

In its sample, this clonotype was seen many times. The chain carries TRBV2 and TRBJ2-7, with D uncertain. Trimming took 4 bases from V and 0 from J, leaving 13 bases between them. This CDR3 comprises 15 residues. Looked up from germline, CDR1 is SNHLY and CDR2 is FYNNEI. CDR3 coding DNA: TGTGCCAGCAGTGCTGTAGGGCGTTCCTCCTACGAGCAGTACTTC. Amino acid sequence: CASSAVGRSSYEQYF.

This clonotype was counted many times. The chain recombines TRBV27 with TRBJ2-7, with D possibly being TRBD1 (5 bases). Germline V gene lookup returns CDR1 MNHEY and CDR2 SMNVEV (reference sequence). Trimming removed 2 bases from V and 2 bases from J, with 13 bases in between. The length of the CDR3 is 15 residues. The CDR3 reads CASSLIPRAPYEQYF. The CDR3 coding sequence is TGTGCCAGCAGTTTAATACCCAGGGCCCCCTACGAGCAGTACTTC.

This clonotype has a count of ten or more. The chain employs TRBV5-1 and TRBJ2-1; TRBD2 aligns across 11 bases. Germline V CDR1 and CDR2: SGHRS, YFSETQ. CDR3 length equals 16 residues. V lost 0 bases, J lost 8 bases, and 7 bases stayed unmatched. CDR3 amino acids: CASSLAGTSGGYEQFF. CDR3 nucleotides: TGCGCCAGCAGCTTGGCTGGGACTAGCGGTGGGTATGAGCAGTTCTTC.

This clonotype has more than one count but fewer than ten. V and J are TRBV18 and TRBJ2-4; no reliable D call. The CDR3 has 12 residues. The V end lost 6 bases, the J end lost 13 bases, and 16 bases lay between the germline ends. Germline values: CDR1 KGHSH, CDR2 LQKENI. CDR3 region: CASSTTDGIQYF. The DNA of the CDR3 is TGTGCCAGCTCTACCACGGACGGAATACAGTACTTC. The complete variable domain, with remaining parts taken from reference TRBV18 and TRBJ2-4, reads NAGVMQNPRHLVRRRGQEARLRCSPMKGHSHVYWYRQLPEEGLKFMVYLQKENIIDESGMPKERFSAEFPKEGPSILRIQQVVRGDSAAYFCASSTTDGIQYFGAGTRLSVL.

This clonotype was counted many times. The rearrangement joins TRBV7-2 to TRBJ1-6; unclear D gene. V was shortened by 2 bases and J by 4 bases, with 6 bases between the two germline ends. Germline V gene lookup returns CDR1 SGHTA and CDR2 FQGNSA. This CDR3 has 14 amino acids. The CDR3 DNA reads as TGTGCCAGCAGCTTAAGGCAGTATAATTCACCCCTCCACTTT. This sequence encodes CASSLRQYNSPLHF.

Ten or more counts support this clonotype. The rearrangement joins TRBV5-4 to TRBJ2-7; D not certain. V lost 2 bases and J 3 bases, leaving 9 bases between the germline ends. The CDR3 extends over 13 amino acids. Germline CDR1 is SGHNT and CDR2 is YYREEE (reference sequence). Here the CDR3 reads CASSFDPGYEQYF. The CDR3 DNA reads TGTGCCAGCAGCTTTGATCCAGGCTACGAGCAGTACTTC.

In this sample, this clonotype turned up many times. The chain couples TRBV19 to TRBJ2-2; 9 nucleotides agree with TRBD2. The CDR3 sequence is 14 residues long. V lost 10 bases to trimming and J lost 4 bases; unmatched junction nucleotides: 7. CDR1 is LNHDA, CDR2 SQIVND, per germline (reference sequence). As DNA, the CDR3 is TGTGCCACCTCTAGCGGGGAGGTCACCGGGGAGCTGTTTTTT. Protein product: CATSSGEVTGELFF.

This clonotype was counted at least ten times. The chain joins TRBV20-1 to TRBJ2-2; 8 bases line up with TRBD2. The CDR3 has 15 amino acids. Trimming removed 5 bases from V and 4 bases from J; junction bases left unmatched: 9. Germline values: CDR1 DFQATT, CDR2 SNEGSKA (reference sequence). CDR3 bases: TGCAGTGCTGAAAGCGGGGGCCGAACCACCGGGGAGCTGTTTTTT. Its translation: CSAESGGRTTGELFF.

This clonotype has at least ten counts. The chain is built from TRBV7-2 and TRBJ1-6, with 12 bases matching TRBD1. There are 15 residues in the CDR3. Germline CDR1 SGHTA, CDR2 FQGNSA. The V segment lost 5 bases and the J segment 9 bases; nucleotides outside the gene matches: 5. The CDR3 DNA sequence: TGTGCCAGCAGCCAGGGACAGGGGGCGGTTTCACCCCTCCACTTT. Its translation: CASSQGQGAVSPLHF.